This TCR beta chain was retrieved from a study of blood T cell repertoires in COVID-19. CDR1 is KGHSH, CDR2 LQKENI, per germline. Deletions cut 3 bases from V and 7 bases from J, with 19 bases between. The CDR3 sequence is 16 residues long. Here immunoSEQ multiplex PCR was the method, and the copy in TCRdb shows in-frame clones only, minus some. The sample carries about 120,000 clones, roughly 87% recorded once. This chain joins TRBV18 and TRBJ2-1, with D possibly matching TRBD2 (6 bases). The clonotype comes from a human donor in a cohort sampled during active COVID-19. Sequencing was carried out using peripheral blood. CDR3 amino acids: CASSPRLASVSNEQFF. The CDR3 bases are TGTGCCAGCTCACCCCGACTGGCTAGCGTGTCTAATGAGCAGTTCTTC.